This TCR beta chain came from a study of T cell responses to AZD1222 COVID-19 vaccine. This CDR3 has 15 residues. Deletions cut 2 bases from V and 3 bases from J, with 13 bases between. Germline-derived CDR1 and CDR2 are SGHTA and FQGTGA. TCRdb's table, derived via immunoSEQ multiplex PCR, lists solely in-frame clones and lacks some. The sample carries approximately 150,000 clones, 85% to 95% recorded once. This specimen was peripheral blood, taken on day 0 of AZD1222 vaccination. The chain is built from TRBV7-3 and TRBJ1-2; maybe TRBD1 (6 bases). This clonotype was sampled from an adult in good health. CDR3 amino acids: CASSLEAGADYGYTF. The DNA of the CDR3 is TGTGCCAGCAGCTTAGAGGCAGGGGCCGACTATGGCTACACCTTC.